These T cell receptor beta chains were read from a single sample in a study of OX40 agonist ivuxolimab in advanced cancers. This table comes from immunoSEQ multiplex PCR, and its TCRdb copy is limited to in-frame clones, with some not included. Among about 99,000 clones listed, about 91% were seen once. Source: CD4+ or CD8+ T cells sorted from blood, taken in a trial of the OX40 agonist ivuxolimab. The receptors originated from an adult with an advanced solid tumor such as melanoma, head and neck, liver or kidney cancer. Both conserved end residues are part of each CDR3. D genes are given only for firm matches. Expanded clones are given a class, and other clones once, few, many or no size at all.

>.|TRBV7-3|.|TRBJ2-3
CASSLMGAVPDTQYF
TGTGCCAGCAGCTTAATGGGGGCCGTCCCAGATACGCAGTATTTT
>.|TRBV18|.|TRBJ2-2
CASSPGLWGTGELFF
TGTGCCAGCTCACCAGGCCTCTGGGGGACCGGGGAGCTGTTTTTT
>.|TRBV11-3|.|TRBJ2-1
CASSLNRVAGEQFF
TGTGCCAGCAGCTTAAATAGGGTCGCCGGTGAGCAGTTCTTC
>once|TRBV6-1|.|TRBJ2-7
CASSQVGGAEQYF
TGTGCCAGCAGTCAGGTAGGGGGGGCCGAGCAGTACTTC
>.|TRBV9|TRBD2|TRBJ2-7
CASSPRPREVYEQYF
TGTGCCAGCAGCCCCCGCCCGCGGGAGGTCTACGAGCAGTACTTC
>.|TRBV2|.|TRBJ2-7
CAGQTSTSSYEQYF
TGTGCCGGCCAAACTTCCACCAGCTCCTACGAGCAGTACTTC
>.|TRBV28|.|TRBJ1-1
CASSPYSENTEAFF
TGTGCCAGCAGTCCCTACAGTGAGAACACTGAAGCTTTCTTT
>.|TRBV9|.|TRBJ1-1
CASSVDQGNTEAFF
TGTGCCAGCAGCGTAGACCAAGGGAACACTGAAGCTTTCTTT
>.|TRBV7-2|TRBD2|TRBJ2-5
CASSLTGLTSGSETQYF
TGTGCCAGCAGCTTAACTGGCCTTACTAGCGGGAGCGAGACCCAGTACTTC
>.|TRBV6-5|.|TRBJ1-2
CASRPGITNYGYTF
TGTGCCAGCAGGCCAGGGATAACGAACTATGGCTACACCTTC
>.|TRBV7-2|TRBD1|TRBJ2-6
CASSRTRGQGARGANVLTF
TGTGCCAGCAGCCGAACCAGGGGACAGGGGGCTCGTGGGGCCAACGTCCTGACTTTC
>.|TRBV6-1|.|TRBJ2-3
CATARGGGTDTQYF
TGTGCCACCGCCCGGGGCGGAGGCACAGATACGCAGTATTTT
>.|TRBV5-1|.|TRBJ2-1
CASSVVGLDEQFF
TGCGCCAGCAGCGTCGTGGGGTTGGATGAGCAGTTCTTC
>.|TRBV5-4|TRBD1|TRBJ2-5
CASSTQGQQSQETQYF
TGTGCCAGCAGTACCCAGGGACAGCAATCCCAAGAGACCCAGTACTTC
>.|TRBV9|TRBD2|TRBJ2-1
CASSTHSGLSYNEQFF
TGTGCCAGCAGCACCCATAGCGGGCTCTCCTACAATGAGCAGTTCTTC
>.|TRBV2|.|TRBJ2-5
CASILERVGPRETQYF
TGTGCCAGCATCCTAGAAAGGGTGGGACCAAGAGAGACCCAGTACTTC
>.|TRBV9|TRBD2|TRBJ2-2
CASSVVGRAPGELFF
TGTGCCAGCAGCGTAGTTGGGAGGGCCCCCGGGGAGCTGTTTTTT
>.|TRBV2|.|TRBJ2-7
CASKSSTGSYEQYF
TGTGCCAGCAAGTCCTCCACCGGCTCCTACGAGCAGTACTTC
>.|TRBV9|.|TRBJ2-7
CASSVVEGDEQYF
TGTGCCAGCAGCGTAGTAGAAGGCGACGAGCAGTACTTC
>.|TRBV10-2|.|TRBJ2-7
CASSSSYEQYF
TGCGCCAGCAGTTCTTCCTACGAGCAGTACTTC
>.|TRBV27|TRBD2|TRBJ2-7
CASSLVLSRTSGYYEQYF
TGTGCCAGCAGTTTAGTTTTGTCCCGGACTAGCGGTTACTACGAGCAGTACTTC
>.|TRBV5-4|TRBD1|TRBJ2-7
CASSLAPSGGNEQYF
TGTGCCAGCAGCTTGGCGCCGTCAGGGGGTAACGAGCAGTACTTC
>.|TRBV5-1|.|TRBJ1-4
CASSLPDGTSREKLFF
TGCGCCAGCAGCTTACCGGACGGCACCAGTCGGGAAAAACTGTTTTTT
>.|TRBV7-9|.|TRBJ2-5
CASSQAAIAQETQYF
TGTGCCAGCAGCCAAGCGGCGATAGCTCAAGAGACCCAGTACTTC
>.|TRBV4-3|TRBD2|TRBJ2-2
CASSQLAGGGTGELFF
TGCGCCAGCAGCCAGTTAGCGGGAGGGGGCACCGGGGAGCTGTTTTTT